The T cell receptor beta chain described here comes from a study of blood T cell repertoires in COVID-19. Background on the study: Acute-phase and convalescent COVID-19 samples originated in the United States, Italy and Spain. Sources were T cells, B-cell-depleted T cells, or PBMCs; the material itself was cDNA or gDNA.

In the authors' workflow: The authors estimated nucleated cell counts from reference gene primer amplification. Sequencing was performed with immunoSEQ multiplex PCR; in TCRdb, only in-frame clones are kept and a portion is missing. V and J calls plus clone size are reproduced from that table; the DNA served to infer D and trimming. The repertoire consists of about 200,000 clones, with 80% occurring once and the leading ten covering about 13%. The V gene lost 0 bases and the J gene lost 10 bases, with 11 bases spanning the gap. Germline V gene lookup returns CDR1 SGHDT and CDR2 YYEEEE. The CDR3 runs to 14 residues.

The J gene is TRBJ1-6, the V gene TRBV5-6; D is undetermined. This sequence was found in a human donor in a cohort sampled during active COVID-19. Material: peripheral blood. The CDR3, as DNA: TGTGCCAGCAGCTTGGGGGCGCATATCTCACCCCTCCACTTT. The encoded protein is CASSLGAHISPLHF.